A selection of T cell receptor beta chains follows, all from one sample in a study of CD8 T cells in ankylosing spondylitis. Each CDR3 protein is one row after TCRdb ran MiXCR on the 5' RACE reads. The sample lists about 540,000 distinct CDR3 sequences; over 9.5% were seen once. The source material was blood, either unsorted or a sorted T cell fraction (not recorded which). The receptor source for this set is a male donor with ankylosing spondylitis. CDR3s include the opening cysteine and the closing phenylalanine or tryptophan. D genes are given only for firm matches. Size values are once, few and many counts, or a class for expanded clones, and some rows have none.

j_call: TRBJ2-3; v_call: TRBV9; d_call: -; clone_size: many; cdr3_aa: CASSVVDDTQYF; cdr3_nt: TGTGCCAGCAGCGTAGTGGACGATACGCAGTATTTT
j_call: TRBJ2-2; v_call: TRBV3-1; d_call: TRBD2; clone_size: many; cdr3_aa: CASSQHSGRTGELFF; cdr3_nt: TGTGCCAGCAGCCAACATAGCGGGAGGACCGGGGAGCTGTTTTTT
j_call: TRBJ1-3; v_call: TRBV5-1; d_call: -; clone_size: -; cdr3_aa: CASSLFRVDSGNTIYF; cdr3_nt: TGCGCCAGCAGCTTGTTTAGGGTTGACTCTGGAAACACCATATATTTT
j_call: TRBJ2-6; v_call: TRBV4-2; d_call: TRBD2; clone_size: -; cdr3_aa: CASSPIAGGPASGANVLTF; cdr3_nt: TGTGCCAGCAGCCCTATAGCGGGAGGTCCCGCCTCTGGGGCCAACGTCCTGACTTTC
j_call: TRBJ1-5; v_call: TRBV6-1; d_call: -; clone_size: -; cdr3_aa: CASSENGGVNQPQHF; cdr3_nt: TGTGCCAGCAGTGAGAACGGGGGGGTGAATCAGCCCCAGCATTTT
j_call: TRBJ1-2; v_call: TRBV5-1; d_call: TRBD1; clone_size: few; cdr3_aa: CASSLRTGRYGYTF; cdr3_nt: TGCGCCAGCAGCCTTCGGACAGGGCGATATGGCTACACCTTC
j_call: TRBJ1-1; v_call: TRBV9; d_call: -; clone_size: few; cdr3_aa: CASSVQQNTEAFF; cdr3_nt: TGTGCCAGCAGCGTACAGCAAAACACTGAAGCTTTCTTT
j_call: TRBJ2-1; v_call: TRBV11-2; d_call: TRBD2; clone_size: -; cdr3_aa: CASSSTSGRQYNEQFF; cdr3_nt: TGTGCCAGCAGCTCCACTAGCGGACGACAATACAATGAGCAGTTCTTC
j_call: TRBJ1-2; v_call: TRBV3-1; d_call: -; clone_size: many; cdr3_aa: CASSRVGQFYGYTF; cdr3_nt: TGTGCCAGCAGCCGAGTAGGACAGTTCTATGGCTACACCTTC
j_call: TRBJ1-1; v_call: TRBV12-3/TRBV12-4; d_call: TRBD1; clone_size: -; cdr3_aa: CASSLADREATEAFF; cdr3_nt: TGTGCCAGCAGTTTAGCGGACAGGGAGGCCACTGAAGCTTTCTTT
j_call: TRBJ2-5; v_call: TRBV3-1; d_call: -; clone_size: -; cdr3_aa: CASSHGGQETQYF; cdr3_nt: TGTGCCAGCAGCCATGGGGGTCAAGAGACCCAGTACTTC
j_call: TRBJ1-4; v_call: TRBV30; d_call: -; clone_size: -; cdr3_aa: CAWTNGGPNEKLFF; cdr3_nt: TGTGCCTGGACCAACGGGGGGCCTAATGAAAAACTGTTTTTT
j_call: TRBJ2-3; v_call: TRBV7-9; d_call: -; clone_size: -; cdr3_aa: CASSHDFSPWDTQYF; cdr3_nt: TGTGCCAGCAGCCATGACTTCTCCCCTTGGGATACGCAGTATTTT
j_call: TRBJ2-7; v_call: TRBV3-1; d_call: TRBD2; clone_size: -; cdr3_aa: CASSQTLAEPYEQYF; cdr3_nt: TGTGCCAGCAGCCAAACGCTAGCGGAGCCCTACGAGCAGTACTTC
j_call: TRBJ2-1; v_call: TRBV12-3/TRBV12-4; d_call: -; clone_size: -; cdr3_aa: CASSLWSRTPRNEQFF; cdr3_nt: TGTGCCAGCAGTTTATGGTCGAGGACCCCTAGGAATGAGCAGTTCTTC